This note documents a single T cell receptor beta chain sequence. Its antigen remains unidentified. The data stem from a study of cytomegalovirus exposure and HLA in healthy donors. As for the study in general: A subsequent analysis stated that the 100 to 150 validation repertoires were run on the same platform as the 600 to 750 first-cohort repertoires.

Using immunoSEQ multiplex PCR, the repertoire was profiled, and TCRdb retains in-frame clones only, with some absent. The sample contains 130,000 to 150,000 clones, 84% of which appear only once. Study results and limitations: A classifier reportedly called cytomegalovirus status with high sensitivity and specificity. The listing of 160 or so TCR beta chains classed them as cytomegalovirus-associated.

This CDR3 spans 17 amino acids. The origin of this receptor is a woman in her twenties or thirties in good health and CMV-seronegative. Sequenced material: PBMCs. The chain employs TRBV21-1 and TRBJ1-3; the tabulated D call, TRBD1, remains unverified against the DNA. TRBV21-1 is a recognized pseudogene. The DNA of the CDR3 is TGTGCCAGCAGTCCACAGGGTTCCCTTCACTCTGGAAACACCATATATTTT. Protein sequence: CASSPQGSLHSGNTIYF.